Listed below are T cell receptor beta chains from one sample, sequenced in a study of blood T cell repertoires in COVID-19. Profiled with immunoSEQ multiplex PCR; TCRdb holds only in-frame clones, not every one. The table records around 100,000 clones, around 90% of them present only once. Input material: peripheral blood. These receptors were obtained from a human donor with active COVID-19. The donor label of this sample is uncertain. Both conserved end residues are part of each CDR3. The D gene is left open where the match is weak. Some rows have no size entry. The others give once, few or many, or a class for an expanded clone.

abundance: -; v_gene: TRBV5-1; j_gene: TRBJ1-1; d_gene: TRBD1; CDR3aa: CASSPERQGKNTEAFF; CDR3nt: TGCGCCAGCAGCCCCGAACGACAGGGAAAGAACACTGAAGCTTTCTTT
abundance: once; v_gene: TRBV20-1; j_gene: TRBJ1-4; d_gene: TRBD1; CDR3aa: CSASPGTGNREKLFF; CDR3nt: TGCAGTGCTAGTCCCGGGACAGGGAATCGTGAAAAACTGTTTTTT
abundance: -; v_gene: TRBV7-7; j_gene: TRBJ2-1; d_gene: TRBD1; CDR3aa: CASSSGQGAYNEQFF; CDR3nt: TGTGCCAGCAGCTCGGGACAGGGGGCCTACAATGAGCAGTTCTTC
abundance: -; v_gene: TRBV6-2/TRBV6-3; j_gene: TRBJ2-7; d_gene: -; CDR3aa: CASSYPPPGPRLTYEQYF; CDR3nt: TGTGCCAGCAGTTACCCCCCTCCCGGGCCACGACTAACCTACGAGCAGTACTTC
abundance: once; v_gene: TRBV3-1/TRBV3-2; j_gene: TRBJ2-5; d_gene: -; CDR3aa: CASSYFRGDSNQETQYF; CDR3nt: TGTGCCAGCAGTTATTTCAGGGGGGACTCTAACCAAGAGACCCAGTACTTC
abundance: -; v_gene: TRBV10-1; j_gene: TRBJ1-6; d_gene: -; CDR3aa: CASSRGLSTRGNSPLHF; CDR3nt: TGCGCCAGCAGCCGCGGTCTTTCGACCAGAGGCAATTCACCCCTCCACTTT
abundance: -; v_gene: TRBV10-3; j_gene: TRBJ1-2; d_gene: -; CDR3aa: CAIKSAGAYGYTF; CDR3nt: TGTGCCATCAAATCGGCAGGGGCCTATGGCTACACCTTC
abundance: few; v_gene: TRBV7-9; j_gene: TRBJ2-7; d_gene: -; CDR3aa: CASSLQGPAVYEQYF; CDR3nt: TGTGCCAGCAGCTTACAGGGCCCGGCGGTCTACGAGCAGTACTTC
abundance: once; v_gene: TRBV7-9; j_gene: TRBJ2-3; d_gene: TRBD1; CDR3aa: CASSARGLFVTDTQYF; CDR3nt: TGTGCCAGCAGCGCCAGGGGGCTTTTCGTCACAGATACGCAGTATTTT
abundance: -; v_gene: TRBV5-1; j_gene: TRBJ2-7; d_gene: -; CDR3aa: CASSLPTTTYEQYF; CDR3nt: TGCGCCAGCAGCCTCCCGACAACAACCTACGAGCAGTACTTC
abundance: -; v_gene: TRBV2; j_gene: TRBJ2-3; d_gene: TRBD2; CDR3aa: CASSPRTSGRTDTQYF; CDR3nt: TGTGCCAGCAGTCCCCGGACTAGCGGGCGCACAGATACGCAGTATTTT
abundance: -; v_gene: TRBV12-2; j_gene: TRBJ1-5; d_gene: -; CDR3aa: CASSSDRDRSRSNQPQHF; CDR3nt: TGTGCAAGTTCTTCGGACAGGGATAGAAGTAGAAGCAATCAGCCCCAGCATTTT
abundance: -; v_gene: TRBV19; j_gene: TRBJ2-1; d_gene: TRBD1; CDR3aa: CASSILQGDEQFF; CDR3nt: TGTGCCAGTAGTATATTACAGGGGGATGAGCAGTTCTTC
abundance: -; v_gene: TRBV28; j_gene: TRBJ1-5; d_gene: -; CDR3aa: CASSGTRNQPQHF; CDR3nt: TGTGCCAGCAGCGGGACACGGAATCAGCCCCAGCATTTT
abundance: once; v_gene: TRBV29-1; j_gene: TRBJ1-2; d_gene: TRBD1; CDR3aa: CSVGRQGYGYTF; CDR3nt: TGCAGCGTTGGGAGACAGGGTTACGGCTACACCTTC
abundance: -; v_gene: TRBV19; j_gene: TRBJ1-1; d_gene: TRBD1; CDR3aa: CASSIGRVLDRGNTEAFF; CDR3nt: TGTGCCAGTAGTATTGGGCGGGTACTCGACAGGGGCAACACTGAAGCTTTCTTT